The present T cell receptor (beta chain) was sequenced within a study of neurological immune-mediated disorders. TCRdb re-analysed the 5' RACE reads in MiXCR, keeping a single row per CDR3 protein. The table shows roughly 42,000 distinct CDR3 sequences, with approximately 13% occurring only once. This clonotype has ten or more counts. The CDR3 length is 12 residues. Trimming cost V 3 bases and J 6 bases, with 6 bases left between them. Per the germline V gene, CDR1 is LNHDA and CDR2 is SQIVND (reference sequence). Specified time point: longitudinal time-point 3. The chain carries TRBV19 and TRBJ1-5; D is perhaps TRBD1 (5 bases). The sample comprised PBMCs. The TCR comes from a man younger than 45 in good health. CDR3 DNA sequence: TGTGCCAGTAGTATTGGGGGTCAGCCCCAGCATTTT. It is translated as CASSIGGQPQHF.